This entry lists 18 T cell receptor beta chains sequenced from one sample in a study of CD8 T cells in Susac syndrome. The RNA, 0.5 to 1 ug, was put through reverse transcription using random hexamers. A single record per CDR3 protein comes from TCRdb applying MiXCR to the immunoSEQ multiplex PCR reads. Of some 190,000 distinct CDR3 sequences detected, about 95% appear once; the ten largest clones hold about 0.1%. Material for sequencing was CD4+ T cells from PBMCs. All receptors derive from a human donor in good health.

The chain carries TRBV13 and TRBJ1-1; 7 nucleotides align to TRBD1. Losses at the gene ends were 3 bases for V and 1 base for J; bases not matched to a gene: 2. CDR1 PRHDT and CDR2 FYEKMQ come from the germline V gene (reference sequence). CDR3 length: 14 residues. This CDR3 is CASSFTGENTEAFF. DNA of the CDR3: TGTGCCAGCAGCTTTACAGGGGAGAACACTGAAGCTTTCTTT.

The chain combines TRBV3-1 with TRBJ2-7; D unclear. Germline-derived CDR1 and CDR2 are LGHDT and YNNKEL (reference sequence). The V and J ends lost 2 bases and 6 bases respectively, with 5 bases between them. The CDR3 spans 11 residues. In DNA, the CDR3 is TGTGCCAGCAGCCAATCGGCCGAGCAGTACTTC. Its translation: CASSQSAEQYF.

The CDR3 coding sequence is TGTGCCACCAGCAGAGAAGACCTATACGAGCAGTACTTC. Translation gives CATSREDLYEQYF. The chain is built from TRBV15 and TRBJ2-7; D not resolved. Germline assignment: CDR1 LNHNV and CDR2 YYDKDF (reference sequence). This CDR3 is built from 13 residues. The ends were cut back, 0 bases at V and 4 bases at J, with 7 bases in the middle. Based on the CDR3 plus reference TRBV15 and TRBJ2-7, the full variable domain is DAMVIQNPRYQVTQFGKPVTLSCSQTLNHNVMYWYQQKSSQAPKLLFHYYDKDFNNEADTPDNFQSRRPNTSFCFLDIRSPGLGDTAMYLCATSREDLYEQYFGPGTRLTVT.

The CDR3, as DNA: TGCAGCGTTGAAGATCTTCGGCGGCCATGGGATGAGCAGTTCTTC. Amino acid sequence: CSVEDLRRPWDEQFF. The chain employs TRBV29-1 and TRBJ2-1; D ambiguous. The CDR3 is made up of 15 amino acids. Looked up from germline, CDR1 is SQVTM and CDR2 is ANQGSEA. Trimming stripped 0 bases from V and 8 bases from J, with 17 bases between.

CDR3 sequence: CASRRTEGTEAFF. The CDR3 DNA reads TGCGCCAGCAGGAGAACCGAGGGCACTGAAGCTTTCTTT. The chain is built from TRBV5-1 and TRBJ1-1; D ambiguous. The CDR3 covers 13 residues. The V end was cut by 5 bases, the J end by 4 bases, with 12 bases between. CDR1 and CDR2 (germline): SGHRS, YFSETQ. Complete variable domain (other parts from reference TRBV5-1 and TRBJ1-1): KAGVTQTPRYLIKTRGQQVTLSCSPISGHRSVSWYQQTPGQGLQFLFEYFSETQRNKGNFPGRFSGRQFSNSRSEMNVSTLELGDSALYLCASRRTEGTEAFFGQGTRLTVV.

CDR3 sequence reads: CASSLSQAGANVLTF. The CDR3 bases are TGCGCCAGCAGCTTGTCGCAGGCAGGGGCCAACGTCCTGACTTTC. The chain recombines TRBV5-1 with TRBJ2-6; D not certain. Per the germline V gene, CDR1 is SGHRS and CDR2 is YFSETQ. The CDR3 contains 15 residues. The V gene lost 1 base and the J gene lost 4 bases, with 9 bases spanning the gap.

The CDR3 protein is CASISITPSYEQYF. The CDR3 DNA is TGTGCCAGCATCTCCATAACTCCTTCCTACGAGCAGTACTTC. This sequence joins TRBV6-6 and TRBJ2-7, with D unclear. Germline-derived CDR1 and CDR2 are MNHNY and SVGAGI (reference sequence). The V end was cut by 7 bases, the J end by 1 base, with 14 bases between. The CDR3 is 14 residues long.

The chain couples TRBV15 to TRBJ2-7; D ambiguous. The CDR3 is 16 amino acids. Germline V gene lookup returns CDR1 LNHNV and CDR2 YYDKDF (reference sequence). V gave up 1 base and J gave up 0 bases, with 13 bases separating them. The CDR3 DNA follows: TGTGCCACCAGCAGAGGCTACGCGGTAATCTCCTACGAGCAGTACTTC. Amino acid sequence: CATSRGYAVISYEQYF.

In DNA form, the CDR3 reads TGTGCCAGCACTGGGCGGGGGACCTACGAGCAGTACTTC. It translates to CASTGRGTYEQYF. The chain couples TRBV9 to TRBJ2-7, with 7 bases fitting TRBD2. The CDR3 has 13 amino acids. Germline loops: CDR1 SGDLS, CDR2 YYNGEE. Trimming took 6 bases from V and 2 from J; bases not matched to a gene: 5.

The chain has TRBV6-2 or TRBV6-3 and TRBJ2-5, with D unresolved. V dropped 5 bases and J dropped 5 bases, with 9 bases sitting between them. CDR1 and CDR2 (germline): MNHEY, SVGEGT. The CDR3 is made up of 12 amino acids. This CDR3 is CASSIERETQYF. Here the CDR3 DNA reads TGTGCCAGCAGTATCGAAAGGGAGACCCAGTACTTC.

The chain links TRBV20-1 to TRBJ1-1; no reliable D call. V gave up 1 base and J gave up 0 bases, with 6 bases separating them. Germline CDR1 is DFQATT and CDR2 is SNEGSKA (reference sequence). The CDR3 has 13 amino acids. CDR3 loop: CSARGEMNTEAFF. CDR3 coding DNA: TGCAGTGCTAGAGGGGAGATGAACACTGAAGCTTTCTTT.

The V gene is TRBV6-2 or TRBV6-3, the J gene TRBJ2-1; 11 bases line up with TRBD2. J lost 0 bases, V lost 5 bases, and 6 bases had no gene match. This CDR3 comprises 17 residues. The germline V gene has CDR1 MNHEY and CDR2 SVGEGT. The CDR3 protein is CASSSRLAGSSYNEQFF. The CDR3 bases are TGTGCCAGCAGTAGCCGACTAGCGGGGAGCTCCTACAATGAGCAGTTCTTC.

V is TRBV5-1 and J is TRBJ2-3; possible D gene TRBD2, 5 bases. Between the trimmed V and J ends, which lost 0 bases and 9 bases, there was a span of 11 bases. CDR3 length equals 13 residues. Per germline, CDR1 SGHRS and CDR2 YFSETQ. Here the CDR3 DNA reads TGCGCCAGCAGCTTGGGGTGGGGAGACACGCAGTATTTT. Translation: CASSLGWGDTQYF.

This clonotype was recorded only once. The rearrangement links TRBV24-1 to TRBJ1-2; D uncertain. CDR3 length: 14 residues. CDR1 is KGHDR, CDR2 SFDVKD, per germline. V was clipped by 5 bases and J by 1 base, with 10 bases between them. CDR3 nucleotides: TGTGCCACCAGTGGGACTGAAAATAACTATGGCTACACCTTC. Translation gives CATSGTENNYGYTF.

The gene calls are TRBV25-1 and TRBJ2-5; possible D gene TRBD1, 6 bases. CDR1 and CDR2 (germline): MGHDK, SYGVNS. V was shortened by 8 bases and J by 5 bases, with 15 bases between the two germline ends. This CDR3 region has 13 residues. CDR3 loop: CASGHRVLETQYF. CDR3 nucleotides: TGTGCCAGCGGACACAGGGTGTTGGAGACCCAGTACTTC.

V gene TRBV3-1 combines with J gene TRBJ2-1; D uncertain. This CDR3 is built from 13 residues. Trimming took 7 bases from V and 9 from J, leaving 16 bases between them. The V gene's germline CDR1 is LGHDT and CDR2 YNNKEL (reference sequence). The CDR3 sequence: CASKGTGRTEQFF. Written as DNA, the CDR3 is TGTGCCAGCAAGGGTACTGGGCGAACTGAGCAGTTCTTC.

CDR3 nucleotide sequence: TGTGCCAGCAGCTTAACGCAACTGTATGGCTACACCTTC. Protein product: CASSLTQLYGYTF. The gene calls are TRBV7-9 and TRBJ1-2; D is ambiguous. Germline V gene lookup returns CDR1 SEHNR and CDR2 FQNEAQ (reference sequence). The V gene lost 2 bases and the J gene lost 5 bases, with 9 bases spanning the gap. CDR3 length equals 13 residues. The whole variable domain, remainder taken from reference TRBV7-9 and TRBJ1-2, is DTGVSQNPRHKITKRGQNVTFRCDPISEHNRLYWYRQTLGQGPEFLTYFQNEAQLEKSRLLSDRFSAERPKGSFSTLEIQRTEQGDSAMYLCASSLTQLYGYTFGSGTRLTVV.

The chain uses TRBV7-2 and TRBJ1-2; TRBD1 matches 8 bases. V lost 1 base and J lost 5; bases outside the gene matches: 6. The germline V gene has CDR1 SGHTA and CDR2 FQGNSA. CDR3 length: 15 amino acids. The CDR3: CASSLVVDREYGYTF. CDR3 coding DNA: TGTGCCAGCAGCTTAGTCGTGGACAGGGAGTATGGCTACACCTTC.